This is a list of T cell receptor beta chains from one sample in a study of radiotherapy plus CTLA-4 blockade in lung cancer. Libraries were prepared by immunoSEQ multiplex PCR; TCRdb keeps only in-frame clonotypes and omits some of them. The sample lists roughly 120,000 clones; roughly 86% were seen once. The sequenced sample was peripheral blood, obtained from a patient treated with radiotherapy plus ipilimumab. All receptors come from a human donor with non-small cell lung cancer that progressed on radiotherapy plus ipilimumab. Some clones in this sample may be carry-over from other donors' samples. CDR3s include the opening cysteine and the closing phenylalanine or tryptophan. Fields, in order: V gene, CDR3 protein.

>TRBV15
CATSRDRARNNEQFF
>TRBV6-5
CASSGTGGADTQYF
>TRBV28
CASSTPSDRAGELFF
>TRBV7-3
CASSLNSGGFNEQFF
>TRBV4-3
CASSQRGFNYGYTF
>TRBV7-3
CASSLSAGNTEAFF
>TRBV29-1
CSGQEYQGAITEAFF
>TRBV4-1
CASSQDVQHYNSPLHF
>TRBV2
CASSEDGSALYEQYF
>TRBV5-1
CASRPRPSGGQETQYF
>TRBV7-2
CASSLTKNTEAFF
>TRBV7-9
CASSLGEGKRGYTF
>TRBV10-3
CAIMIMSGRSFSGANVLTF
>TRBV4-3
CASSPRTGASGDIQYF
>TRBV19
CASSIEWTSTEAFF
>TRBV6-5
CASSEGDFYEQYF
>TRBV6-6
CASKNVNEKLFF
>TRBV19
CASRTDRGTEAFF
>TRBV29-1
CSVRYLNTEAFF
>TRBV30
CALKTGNNYGYTF
>TRBV11-3
CASSPGAWTEAFF
>TRBV30
CAHLVVGTLNTEAFF
>TRBV4-2
CASSRLAGGQGSSYNEQFF
>TRBV2
CASSEIRDGSYEQYF
>TRBV2
CASSELPGPDRGYTF
>TRBV28
CASRGQGARNFYEQYF
>TRBV7-9
CASSFPGTRSTLHF
>TRBV5-1
CASRQDSSSYNEQFF
>TRBV7-3
CASSQNAQGDGYTF
>TRBV6-5
CASSLSTLYDYGYTF
>TRBV11-2
CASSLGIGGETQYF
>TRBV4-1
CASSQDLGWTGGTEAFF
>TRBV5-6
CASERKTTYEQYF
>TRBV5-6
CASSFGTGNYGYTF
>TRBV27
CASSFLSGGAPGYNSPLHF
>TRBV2
CAQDRGYQGNYGYTF
>TRBV7-9
CASSLVPDAGVRYNEQFF
>TRBV11-2
CASSRRQGNTEAFF
>TRBV14
CASSQLGSAGELFF
>TRBV7-6
CASSLLSASGNTIYF
>TRBV4-3
CASSQDIGFGELFF
>TRBV29-1
CSVGAGGRYEQYF
>TRBV9
CASSVDEETQYF
>TRBV7-2
CASSSLAAGIYGYTF
>TRBV7-3
CASSLEGTSNTGELFF
>TRBV5-1
CASSLTDGTPYEQYF
>TRBV7-2
CASSYDRDLSEQYF
>TRBV11-1
CASSLDGSSYQETQYF
>TRBV10-3
CAISDLGGDDTEAFF
>TRBV30
CAWSPGVPTFNSPLHF
>TRBV7-9
CASSFVSYEQYF
>TRBV27
CASSSPGQGGGMPQHF